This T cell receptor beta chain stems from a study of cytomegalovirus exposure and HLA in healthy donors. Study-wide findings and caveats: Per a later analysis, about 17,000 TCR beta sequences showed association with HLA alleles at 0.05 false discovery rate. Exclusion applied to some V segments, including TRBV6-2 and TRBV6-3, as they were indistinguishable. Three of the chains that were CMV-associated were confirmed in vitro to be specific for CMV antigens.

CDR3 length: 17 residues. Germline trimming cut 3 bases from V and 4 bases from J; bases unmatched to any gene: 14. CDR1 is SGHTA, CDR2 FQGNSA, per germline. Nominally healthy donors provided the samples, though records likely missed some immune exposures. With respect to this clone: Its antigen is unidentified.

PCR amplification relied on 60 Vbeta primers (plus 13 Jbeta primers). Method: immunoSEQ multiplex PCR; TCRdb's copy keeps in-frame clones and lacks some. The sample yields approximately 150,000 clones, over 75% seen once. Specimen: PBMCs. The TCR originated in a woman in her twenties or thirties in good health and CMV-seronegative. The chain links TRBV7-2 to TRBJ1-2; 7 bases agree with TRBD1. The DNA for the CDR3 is TGTGCCAGCAGCTTTACCCCAGACAGGGTCCCGCCCTATGGCTACACCTTC. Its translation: CASSFTPDRVPPYGYTF.